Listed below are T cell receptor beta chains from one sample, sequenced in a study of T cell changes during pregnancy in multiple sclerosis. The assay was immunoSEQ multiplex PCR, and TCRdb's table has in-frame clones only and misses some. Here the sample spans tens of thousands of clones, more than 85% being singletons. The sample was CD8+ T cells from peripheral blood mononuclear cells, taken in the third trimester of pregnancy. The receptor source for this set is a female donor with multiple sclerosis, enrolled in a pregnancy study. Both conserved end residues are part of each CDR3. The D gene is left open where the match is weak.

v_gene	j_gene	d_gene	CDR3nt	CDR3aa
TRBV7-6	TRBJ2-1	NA	TGTGCCAGCAGCTTATACGGGCTAGCTACTCATGAGCAGTTCTTC	CASSLYGLATHEQFF
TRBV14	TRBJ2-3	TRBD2	TGTGCCAGCAGCCTACTAGCGGGAGTCGCAGATACGCAGTATTTT	CASSLLAGVADTQYF
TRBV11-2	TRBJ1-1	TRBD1	TGTGCCAGCAGCTGGGGGACAGGGGGTAGAACTGAAGCTTTCTTT	CASSWGTGGRTEAFF
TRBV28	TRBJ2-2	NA	TGTGCCAGCAGCATCAGGGGAGGGACCGGGGAGCTGTTTTTT	CASSIRGGTGELFF
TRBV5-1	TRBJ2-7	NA	TGCGCCAGCAGCTTGCACTCGGCGGACGAGCAGTACTTC	CASSLHSADEQYF
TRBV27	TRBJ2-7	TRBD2	TGTGCCAGCAGTCCCCTAGCGGGGGGGCTCCTCGAGCAGTACTTC	CASSPLAGGLLEQYF
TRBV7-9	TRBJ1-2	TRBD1	TGTGCCAGCAGCTTATTGGGACAGGGAGTAGATGGCTACACCTTC	CASSLLGQGVDGYTF
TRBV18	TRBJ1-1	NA	TGTGCCAGCTCACCGGCGGGGTACACTGAAGCTTTCTTT	CASSPAGYTEAFF
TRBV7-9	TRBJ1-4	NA	TGTGCCAGCAGAAAGGCGGATGAAAAACTGTTTTTT	CASRKADEKLFF
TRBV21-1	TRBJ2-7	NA	TGTGCCAGCAGCATATGGACTAGCGCCGCCTACGAGCAGTACTTC	CASSIWTSAAYEQYF
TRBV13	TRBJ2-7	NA	TGTGCCAGCAGCTTATCGGGGACCTACGAGCAGTACTTC	CASSLSGTYEQYF